This entry describes one TCR beta chain. The data belong to a study of blood T cell repertoires in COVID-19. Looking at the study overall: From the United States, Italy and Spain came samples of acute and convalescent COVID-19. PBMCs, B-cell-depleted T cells, or T cells provided the cDNA or gDNA that made up the material.

Original processing notes: Scientists estimated how many nucleated cells there were by amplifying reference gene primers. Produced via immunoSEQ multiplex PCR; TCRdb's table is partial and in-frame only. From that table come the V and J calls and clone size; the DNA was used to work out D and trimming. The table has roughly 150,000 clones, around 87% seen once. Trimming removed 0 bases at V and 2 bases at J, with 9 bases between. The germline V gene encodes CDR1 LGHNA and CDR2 YNFKEQ. The CDR3 totals 15 residues. The chain joins TRBV4-2 to TRBJ2-3, with a possible D match to TRBD2 (6 bases). This clonotype was obtained from an elderly man with acute or convalescent COVID-19. Specimen: peripheral blood. CDR3 residues: CASSQEPRDTDTQYF. The CDR3 nucleotides are TGTGCCAGCAGCCAAGAACCGCGGGACACAGATACGCAGTATTTT.